The clone carrying this T cell receptor beta chain was counted many times. CDR1 SGHVS and CDR2 FNYEAQ come from the germline V gene. CDR3 size: 18 residues. Trimming took off 0 bases at V and 5 bases at J, with 22 bases between the two ends. This sample stems from a study of T cells in Graves' hyperthyroidism and ophthalmopathy. Using RNA transcripts as the source, TCR beta CDR3 regions were amplified. Primed by the HTBI set, a first-round RT-PCR was run on the TCR CDR3. TCRdb passed the multiplex PCR reads through MiXCR, listing each CDR3 protein once. The profile shows about 380,000 distinct CDR3 sequences, less than 20% of them singletons.

This receptor was identified in a man between 18 and 29 years old with Graves' ophthalmopathy. This chain links TRBV7-6 with TRBJ1-1; tentative D call: TRBD1 (5 bases). The sequenced sample consisted of blood. The CDR3 DNA reads TGTGCCAGCAGCTTAGCCCATGGAGACAGCCTGAAGGGGACTGAAGCTTTCTTT. Encoded protein: CASSLAHGDSLKGTEAFF.